This TCR beta chain was obtained from a study of OX40 agonist ivuxolimab in advanced cancers. Study at large: Head and neck, renal cell, melanoma or hepatocellular carcinoma were the cancers that dose-escalation patients had. Study outcomes and limitations: Expanded clones were, on average, more numerous in CD8+ T cells than in CD4+.

As for this clone: Its specificity is not known. The sample contains more than one DNA sequence encoding this CDR3.

CDR1 is SGHAT and CDR2 is FQNNGV in the germline V gene. Between the trimmed V and J ends, which lost 4 bases and 0 bases, there was a span of 10 bases. The CDR3 has 15 residues. Repertoires were generated with immunoSEQ multiplex PCR, while TCRdb's copy carries only in-frame clones and drops some. The sample carries some 80,000 clones, more than 70% recorded once. The sequenced sample was CD4+ or CD8+ T cells sorted from blood, obtained in a trial of the OX40 agonist ivuxolimab. The chain has TRBV11-2 and TRBJ2-1; unclear D gene. The sequence came from an adult with an advanced solid tumor such as melanoma, head and neck, liver or kidney cancer. CDR3: CASSSTLSSYNEQFF. In DNA form, the CDR3 reads TGTGCCAGCAGCTCAACATTGAGCTCCTACAATGAGCAGTTCTTC.